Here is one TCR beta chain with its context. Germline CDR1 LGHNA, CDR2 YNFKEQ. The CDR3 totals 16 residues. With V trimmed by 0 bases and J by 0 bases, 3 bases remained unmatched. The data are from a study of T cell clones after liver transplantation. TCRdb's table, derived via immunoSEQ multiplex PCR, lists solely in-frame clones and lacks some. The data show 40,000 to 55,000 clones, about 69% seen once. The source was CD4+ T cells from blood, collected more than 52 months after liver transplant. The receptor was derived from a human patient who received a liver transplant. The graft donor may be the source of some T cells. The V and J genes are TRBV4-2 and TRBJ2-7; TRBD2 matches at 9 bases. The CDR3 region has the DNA TGTGCCAGCAGCCAAGAGTGGCGGGGGGGCTCCTACGAGCAGTACTTC. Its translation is CASSQEWRGGSYEQYF.